These 21 T cell receptor beta chains were all obtained from the same sample, sequenced in a study of human T cells and chemical hapten exposure. Regarding time point: patch test 2, 6 weeks after DPC sensitization. The treatment here: therapeutic diphenylcyclopropenone sensitization with weekly scalp DPC. TCRdb fed the RACE reads into MiXCR, producing one record per CDR3 protein. Here the sample spans tens of thousands of distinct CDR3 sequences, approximately 10% being singletons. Sequenced here: whole blood, sampled in connection with sensitization to the hapten diphenylcyclopropenone (DPC). The receptors were gathered from a man under 40 with alopecia areata. Some clones in this sample may be carry-over from other donors' samples.

This chain links TRBV24-1 with TRBJ1-4; D not resolved. This CDR3 comprises 14 residues. Germline CDR1 KGHDR, CDR2 SFDVKD. The ends were cut back, 3 bases at V and 11 bases at J, with 15 bases in the middle. Here the CDR3 DNA reads TGTGCCACCAGTGATCCCTCGGACCCTCGGAAACTGTTTTTT. As protein: CATSDPSDPRKLFF.

A few counts support this clonotype. V usage is TRBV20-1 and J usage is TRBJ2-3, with D hard to call. The CDR3 extends over 14 amino acids. The ends were cut back, 0 bases at V and 1 base at J, with 8 bases in the middle. Per the germline V gene, CDR1 is DFQATT and CDR2 is SNEGSKA (reference sequence). CDR3 residues: CSARDTRGTDTQYF. The CDR3 nucleotides read TGCAGTGCTAGAGATACCCGGGGCACAGATACGCAGTATTTT.

The rearrangement uses TRBV29-1 and TRBJ1-2; D is uncertain. The CDR3 contains 12 residues. Trimming stripped 6 bases from V and 3 bases from J, with 11 bases between. CDR1 and CDR2 from the germline V gene are SQVTM and ANQGSEA. The CDR3 bases are TGCAGCGTCGGCGCCAACGACTATGGCTACACCTTC. It specifies CSVGANDYGYTF.

This clonotype was seen at least ten times. The rearrangement uses TRBV7-2 and TRBJ2-3; the match to TRBD2 covers 8 bases. CDR1 is SGHTA and CDR2 is FQGNSA in the germline V gene. The CDR3 is 15 amino acids. V dropped 6 bases and J dropped 8; count of bases not matched to a gene: 13. The CDR3 spells CASRSGGAPASTQYF. The DNA for the CDR3 is TGTGCCAGCAGATCCGGGGGGGCTCCGGCAAGTACGCAGTATTTT.

This clonotype has a handful of counts. This rearrangement joins TRBV4-2 to TRBJ2-7; 9 nucleotides align to TRBD1. The CDR3 loop spans 15 amino acids. J gave up 3 bases and V 4 bases, and 7 bases lay outside the gene matches. CDR1 is LGHNA and CDR2 is YNFKEQ in the germline V gene. The CDR3 loop reads CASSPGRQGVYEQYF. Written as DNA, the CDR3 is TGTGCCAGCAGCCCCGGCAGACAGGGGGTCTACGAGCAGTACTTC.

The table lists this clonotype with many counts. This chain connects TRBV27 to TRBJ1-2, with TRBD1 identical over 12 bases. There are 16 residues in the CDR3. The germline gives CDR1 MNHEY, CDR2 SMNVEV (reference sequence). Trimming removed 3 bases from V and 6 bases from J; junction bases left unmatched: 8. CDR3: CASSFAGTGGGDGYTF. DNA for the CDR3: TGTGCCAGCAGTTTCGCCGGGACAGGGGGCGGTGATGGCTACACCTTC.

This clonotype was observed at least ten times. The rearrangement links TRBV20-1 to TRBJ2-3; the match to TRBD2 covers 12 bases. After removal of 5 bases from V and 0 bases from J, the junction contained 0 bases not matched to a gene. The CDR3 totals 14 residues. The germline gives CDR1 DFQATT, CDR2 SNEGSKA (reference sequence). In DNA, the CDR3 is TGCAGTGCTCTAGCGGGGGGGAGCACAGATACGCAGTATTTT. It encodes CSALAGGSTDTQYF.

On this clonotype: A much bigger clone sits one base away, suggesting this may be a read error. The chain has TRBV11-3 and TRBJ2-1; 7 bases line up with TRBD1. Germline CDR1 and CDR2: SGHNT and YENEEA. The CDR3 spans 15 residues. The CDR3 DNA sequence: TGTGCCAGCAGCATCCGGGACAGCTCCTGCAATGAGCAGTTCTTC. It is translated as CASSIRDSSCNEQFF. The full variable domain, its missing parts supplied by reference TRBV11-3 and TRBJ2-1, is EAGVVQSPRYKIIEKKQPVAFWCNPISGHNTLYWYLQNLGQGPELLIRYENEEAVDDSQLPKDRFSAERLKGVDSTLKIQPAELGDSAVYLCASSIRDSSCNEQFFGPGTRLTVL.

This clonotype was recorded at least ten times. The chain carries TRBV10-1 and TRBJ2-1; D ambiguous. V was cut by 4 bases and J by 2 bases, with 9 bases left in between. Looked up from germline, CDR1 is WNHNN and CDR2 is SYGVQD (reference sequence). CDR3 length: 14 residues. CDR3 sequence reads: CASSGLPPYNEQFF. The DNA for the CDR3 is TGCGCCAGCAGTGGACTCCCCCCCTACAATGAGCAGTTCTTC.

In its sample, this clonotype was seen many times. J is TRBJ2-7 and V is TRBV6-5, with 7 bases that match TRBD1. The CDR3 is made up of 14 amino acids. With V trimmed by 6 bases and J by 2 bases, 7 bases remained unmatched. The germline gives CDR1 MNHEY, CDR2 SVGAGI. In nucleotides, the CDR3 is TGTGCCAGCAGACCGGGACAGAGTACCTACGAGCAGTACTTC. Translation gives CASRPGQSTYEQYF.

This clonotype occurred many times. The V gene is TRBV6-1, the J gene TRBJ2-5; 11 nucleotides align to TRBD2. The CDR3 length is 18 residues. Trimming removed 1 base from V and 1 base from J; junction bases left unmatched: 8. From germline, CDR1 is MNHNS and CDR2 SASEGT. The CDR3, as DNA: TGTGCCAGCAGTGAAGATGTGGTAGCGGGAGGGTTCCAAGAGACCCAGTACTTC. Its protein product is CASSEDVVAGGFQETQYF.

The CDR3 sequence: CASSSGGEGTGELFF. For the CDR3, the DNA is TGTGCCAGTTCTAGCGGGGGTGAAGGCACCGGGGAGCTGTTTTTT. This chain links TRBV2 with TRBJ2-2; 10 bases agree with TRBD2. The CDR3 totals 15 residues. The germline V gene has CDR1 SNHLY and CDR2 FYNNEI. V shed 9 bases, J shed 4 bases, and the junction held 8 bases outside the gene matches.

This clonotype was counted many times. The chain recombines TRBV20-1 with TRBJ1-1; 8 bases are a match to TRBD1. Germline V gene sequence: CDR1 DFQATT, CDR2 SNEGSKA (reference sequence). J was trimmed by 3 bases and V by 5 bases; bases with no gene match: 5. This CDR3 is 13 amino acids long. DNA of the CDR3: TGCAGTGCTCAAGACAGGGGCTACACTGAAGCTTTCTTT. It yields the protein CSAQDRGYTEAFF.

This clonotype came up many times. The V and J genes are TRBV11-3 and TRBJ2-5; a weak D match, TRBD1 (5 bases). The V end lost 4 bases, the J end lost 2 bases, and 14 bases lay between the germline ends. Germline-derived CDR1 and CDR2 are SGHNT and YENEEA. The CDR3 consists of 15 residues. The CDR3 nucleotides read TGTGCCAGCAGCTCACTATCAGACAGTCAAGAGACCCAGTACTTC. Encoded protein: CASSSLSDSQETQYF.

The chain has TRBV7-9 and TRBJ2-5; D not resolved. V was trimmed by 2 bases and J by 0 bases, leaving 1 base between them. This CDR3 region has 12 residues. Germline loops: CDR1 SEHNR, CDR2 FQNEAQ (reference sequence). The CDR3 is CASSLNQETQYF. The CDR3 nucleotides are TGTGCCAGCAGCTTAAACCAAGAGACCCAGTACTTC.

This clonotype was detected a few times. This chain links TRBV7-3 with TRBJ1-5; no definite D call. Germline CDR1 SGHTA, CDR2 FQGTGA. The CDR3 consists of 15 residues. The V end was cut by 3 bases, the J end by 3 bases, with 12 bases between. In nucleotides, the CDR3 is TGTGCCAGCAGCTTTAACGGGATGAACAATCAGCCCCAGCATTTT. This gives the protein CASSFNGMNNQPQHF.

This clonotype was detected a few times. CDR3 sequence (DNA): TGTGCCAGCTCACTGTCAGCGGGAAGGAATGAGCAGTTCTTC. It codes for CASSLSAGRNEQFF. This chain joins TRBV18 and TRBJ2-1, with 7 bases that match TRBD2. V was clipped by 4 bases and J by 7 bases; unmatched bases: 7. The CDR3 sequence is 14 residues long. The germline V gene encodes CDR1 KGHSH and CDR2 LQKENI.

This clonotype was detected ten times or more. One end of the junction is discordant with germline, which a read error may explain. The chain links TRBV4-2 to TRBJ2-1, with D tentatively TRBD2 (6 bases). The CDR3 spans 11 residues. Germline V gene data show CDR1 as LGHNA and CDR2 as YNFKEQ. The CDR3 region is CASSQGTTLVF. DNA of the CDR3: TGTGCCAGCAGCCAAGGGACTACTCTGGTCTTC.

V and J are TRBV4-3 and TRBJ2-1; 8 nucleotides line up with TRBD2. The V segment lost 0 bases and the J segment 5 bases; nucleotides outside the gene matches: 9. Germline V gene data show CDR1 as LGHNA and CDR2 as YSLEER. This CDR3 contains 17 residues. CDR3 in amino acids: CASSQDAAGGPDNEQFF. The CDR3 DNA follows: TGCGCCAGCAGCCAAGATGCGGCGGGAGGTCCCGACAATGAGCAGTTCTTC.

By frequency in the sample, this clonotype is medium-sized. V and J are TRBV29-1 and TRBJ1-1; 7 nucleotides align to TRBD1. The CDR3 contains 14 residues. The V segment lost 5 bases and the J segment 1 base; nucleotides outside the gene matches: 7. Germline values: CDR1 SQVTM, CDR2 ANQGSEA. This chain's CDR3 is CSVRGGTANTEAFF. CDR3 nucleotide sequence: TGCAGCGTTCGAGGGGGGACAGCGAACACTGAAGCTTTCTTT.

In its sample, this clonotype was seen many times. The genes are TRBV21-1 and TRBJ1-1; no check of the table's D call, TRBD1, against the DNA was made. TRBV21-1 is labeled a pseudogene. CDR3 length: 15 amino acids. The CDR3 DNA reads as TGTGCCAGCAGCAAAGATCCAGGGAGAGGCACTGAAGCTTTCTTT. Protein product: CASSKDPGRGTEAFF.